This entry describes one T cell receptor (beta chain). Antigen unknown. At one boundary the junction diverges from the germline segment, which might be a read error. This record comes from a study of cytomegalovirus exposure and HLA in healthy donors. Study-level findings and limits: The study labeled fewer than 200 TCR beta chains cytomegalovirus-associated. Earlier analysis found most TCR beta V segments productive about 87% or about 30% of the time. Among the most significant clusters, several appeared linked to common viral pathogens in a later analysis.

Donors had nominal health at sampling but likely had unrecorded immune exposures. The V gene's germline CDR1 is SSHAT and CDR2 FNYEAQ (reference sequence). This CDR3 region has 12 residues. 13 Jbeta primers and 60 Vbeta primers were used for the PCR. Data came from immunoSEQ multiplex PCR; TCRdb stores just in-frame clones and leaves some out. Of about 92,000 clones listed, 65% to 85% are singletons. This TCR was sampled from a girl between 2 and 10 years old in good health and CMV-seropositive. The sample was PBMCs. The V and J genes are TRBV7-7 and TRBJ2-2, with D uncertain. The DNA of the CDR3 is TGTGCTAGCAGCTTCAGCACCGGGGAGCTGTTTTTT. This sequence encodes CASSFSTGELFF. The variable domain in full, with the rest retrieved from reference TRBV7-7 and TRBJ2-2, is GAGVSQSPRYKVTKRGQDVTLRCDPISSHATLYWYQQALGQGPEFLTYFNYEAQPDKSGLPSDRFSAERPEGSISTLTIQRTEQRDSAMYRCASSFSTGELFFGEGSRLTVL.